Listed below are T cell receptor beta chains from one sample, sequenced in a study of molecular identifiers for immune sequencing clone quantification. TCRdb used MiXCR to reprocess the PCR reads, holding one entry per CDR3 protein. This table has more than 450,000 distinct CDR3 sequences, about a quarter appearing once. Input material: naive CD8+ T cells from blood, with Jurkat cell RNA spiked in. These receptors all stem from a human donor in good health. Some libraries in this study had Jurkat cell RNA spiked in. Each CDR3 is given with its conserved first and last residue. The D gene is left open where the match is weak. Size is omitted from some rows. Given values are once, few, many or a class for expanded clones.

j_gene	d_gene	abundance	v_gene	CDR3aa	CDR3nt
TRBJ2-5	TRBD2	.	TRBV20-1	CSAREGSGRALETQYF	TGCAGTGCTAGAGAGGGTAGCGGGAGGGCCTTAGAGACCCAGTACTTC
TRBJ2-7	TRBD2	few	TRBV28	CASRTGTSVYEQYF	TGTGCCAGCAGAACCGGGACTAGCGTCTACGAGCAGTACTTC
TRBJ2-5	.	few	TRBV7-7	CASSPRILSREPQETQYF	TGTGCTAGCAGCCCACGGATTCTCTCTCGGGAGCCCCAAGAGACCCAGTACTTC
TRBJ1-1	.	.	TRBV7-2	CASSPQAGSFAATAAFF	TGTGCCAGCAGCCCACAAGCAGGGAGTTTTGCGGCTACTGCCGCTTTCTTT
TRBJ2-7	TRBD1	.	TRBV12-3/TRBV12-4	CASSPLMSWDRDYEQYF	TGTGCCAGCAGTCCCCTAATGAGTTGGGACAGAGACTACGAGCAGTACTTC
TRBJ1-4	.	.	TRBV4-1	CTSSETLNNEKLFF	TGCACCAGCAGCGAGACCCTAAATAATGAAAAACTGTTTTTT
TRBJ2-3	TRBD2	many	TRBV7-2	CASSFVTSGGPQDTQYF	TGTGCCAGCAGCTTCGTCACTAGCGGGGGGCCGCAAGATACGCAGTATTTT
TRBJ1-1	.	few	TRBV5-5	CASSFSFTEAFF	TGTGCCAGCAGCTTCTCGTTTACTGAAGCTTTCTTT
TRBJ1-2	.	.	TRBV6-5	CASSSGAGDGYTF	TGTGCCAGCAGCTCCGGGGCAGGGGATGGCTACACCTTC
TRBJ2-3	.	few	TRBV7-9	CASSSKLGGSTDTQYF	TGTGCCAGCAGCTCGAAACTGGGGGGAAGCACAGATACGCAGTATTTT
TRBJ2-1	.	.	TRBV14	CASSRLSQGAYNEQFF	TGTGCCAGCAGCCGATTGTCACAGGGCGCCTACAATGAGCAGTTCTTC
TRBJ2-7	.	few	TRBV6-2/TRBV6-3	CASGFFHEQYF	TGTGCCAGCGGTTTTTTCCACGAGCAGTACTTC
TRBJ2-7	.	many	TRBV4-1	CASSQERGYEQYF	TGCGCCAGCAGCCAAGAAAGGGGCTACGAGCAGTACTTC
TRBJ2-1	.	.	TRBV13	CASSLVVGQFF	TGTGCCAGCAGCTTAGTTGTGGGGCAGTTCTTC
TRBJ1-1	.	few	TRBV12-5	CASGVGVANTEAFF	TGTGCTAGTGGTGTGGGCGTAGCGAACACTGAAGCTTTCTTT
TRBJ1-4	.	few	TRBV7-6	CASSLVMAVNEKLFF	TGTGCCAGCAGCTTAGTTATGGCGGTGAATGAAAAACTGTTTTTT
TRBJ1-5	TRBD1	many	TRBV4-1	CASSQGQWAIAQHF	TGCGCCAGCAGCCAGGGACAGTGGGCGATTGCCCAGCATTTT
TRBJ2-7	TRBD1	few	TRBV6-5	CASSNTGTGNEQYF	TGTGCCAGCAGTAACACCGGGACAGGGAACGAGCAGTACTTC